The rows below give T cell receptor beta chains drawn from one sample of a study of blood T cell repertoires in COVID-19. Generated by immunoSEQ multiplex PCR, the TCRdb table keeps only in-frame clones and is missing some. The sample records about 55,000 clones, roughly 80% being singletons. The sample comprised peripheral blood. The receptors were sampled from an older woman with acute or convalescent COVID-19. Both conserved end residues are part of each CDR3. A D gene is named only where the DNA matches it firmly. Expanded clones get a size class; other rows say once, few or many, or leave the size out.

abundance	v_gene	d_gene	j_gene	CDR3aa	CDR3nt
once	TRBV25-1	NA	TRBJ2-1	CASSLYNEQFF	TGTGCCAGCAGTCTCTACAATGAGCAGTTCTTC
NA	TRBV7-9	TRBD2	TRBJ2-7	CASSLETSGYEQYF	TGTGCCAGCAGCTTAGAGACTAGCGGCTACGAGCAGTACTTC
few	TRBV6-2/TRBV6-3	TRBD1	TRBJ1-2	CASSYSRQGAAGYTF	TGTGCCAGCAGTTACTCGCGACAGGGGGCAGCTGGCTACACCTTC
NA	TRBV11-2	TRBD2	TRBJ2-7	CASRKGTSGSYEQYF	TGTGCCAGCAGGAAGGGGACTAGCGGCTCCTACGAGCAGTACTTC
once	TRBV4-1	NA	TRBJ2-7	CASSQVSQNTYEQYF	TGCGCCAGCAGCCAAGTGTCACAGAATACCTACGAGCAGTACTTC
NA	TRBV25-1	NA	TRBJ1-2	CASSFSVNYGYTF	TGTGCCAGCAGTTTTTCGGTTAACTATGGCTACACCTTC
NA	TRBV6-5	NA	TRBJ2-7	CASRTGRRDEQYF	TGTGCCAGCAGGACAGGCCGCCGGGACGAGCAGTACTTC
NA	TRBV6-5	TRBD1	TRBJ1-1	CASRDRGRVNTEAFF	TGTGCCAGCAGGGACAGGGGCCGGGTGAACACTGAAGCTTTCTTT
few	TRBV6-6	NA	TRBJ1-1	CASSYGDAGTEAFF	TGTGCCAGCAGTTATGGCGACGCGGGCACTGAAGCTTTCTTT
NA	TRBV4-2	TRBD1	TRBJ1-1	CASSQGDRRNTEAFF	TGTGCCAGCAGCCAAGGGGACAGGCGGAACACTGAAGCTTTCTTT
NA	TRBV10-3	NA	TRBJ2-7	CAISATSREQYF	TGTGCCATCAGTGCGACTAGTCGCGAGCAGTACTTC
once	TRBV28	TRBD2	TRBJ2-4	CASSSPGTSGGASAKNIQYF	TGTGCCAGCAGTTCACCGGGGACTAGCGGGGGGGCCTCGGCCAAAAACATTCAGTACTTC
NA	TRBV6-4	TRBD1	TRBJ1-6	CASSDEGAGNRSPLHF	TGTGCCAGCAGTGACGAGGGGGCAGGGAACCGTTCACCCCTCCACTTT
NA	TRBV5-1	TRBD2	TRBJ2-5	CASSLGLAGGETQYF	TGCGCCAGCAGCCTGGGACTAGCGGGAGGAGAGACCCAGTACTTC
NA	TRBV3-1/TRBV3-2	TRBD1	TRBJ1-5	CASNSSTGGNQPQHF	TGTGCCAGCAACTCTTCGACAGGGGGAAATCAGCCCCAGCATTTT
NA	TRBV24-1	TRBD2	TRBJ2-5	CASRSSGSETQYF	TGTGCCTCAAGGTCTAGCGGGAGCGAGACCCAGTACTTC
NA	TRBV5-6	TRBD1	TRBJ1-1	CASSLVRGRAFF	TGTGCCAGCAGCTTGGTAAGGGGGCGGGCTTTCTTT
NA	TRBV5-1	NA	TRBJ1-1	CASSLPGYTEAFF	TGCGCCAGCAGCTTGCCAGGCTACACTGAAGCTTTCTTT